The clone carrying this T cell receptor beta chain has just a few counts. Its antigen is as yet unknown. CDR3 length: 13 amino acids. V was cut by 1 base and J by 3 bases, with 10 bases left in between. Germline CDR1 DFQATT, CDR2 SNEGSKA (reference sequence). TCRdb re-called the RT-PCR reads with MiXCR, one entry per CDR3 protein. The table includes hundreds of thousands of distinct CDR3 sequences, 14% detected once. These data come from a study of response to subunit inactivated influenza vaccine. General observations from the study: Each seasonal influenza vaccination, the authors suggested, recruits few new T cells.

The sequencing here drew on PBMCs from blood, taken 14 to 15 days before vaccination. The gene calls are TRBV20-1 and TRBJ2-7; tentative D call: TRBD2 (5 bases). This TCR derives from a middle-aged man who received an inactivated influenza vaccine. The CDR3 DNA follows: TGCAGTGCTAGAGGAGTGGGAGTCTACGAGCAGTACTTC. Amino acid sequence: CSARGVGVYEQYF.